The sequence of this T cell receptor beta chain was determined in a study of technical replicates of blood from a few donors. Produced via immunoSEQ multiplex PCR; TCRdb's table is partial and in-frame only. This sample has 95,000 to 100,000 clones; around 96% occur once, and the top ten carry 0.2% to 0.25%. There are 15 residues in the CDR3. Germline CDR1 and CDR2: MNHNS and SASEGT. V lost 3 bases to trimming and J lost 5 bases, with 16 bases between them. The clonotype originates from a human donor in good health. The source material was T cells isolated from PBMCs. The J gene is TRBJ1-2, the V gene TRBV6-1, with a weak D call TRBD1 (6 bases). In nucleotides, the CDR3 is TGTGCCAGCAGTGAGGGGCTATCGACAGGATATGGCTACACCTTC. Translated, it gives CASSEGLSTGYGYTF.